A single sample is the source of the 32 T cell receptor beta chains below, sequenced in a study of shared clonotypes between healthy human individuals. Assay used: immunoSEQ multiplex PCR; TCRdb lists only in-frame clones, some missing. There are approximately 2,300,000 clones in the sample; 85% to 95% occur only once, and 0.37% lies in the top ten. Sequenced sample: naive CD4+ T cells from PBMCs. Documented subset: CD45RA+ positively selected. The source of these receptors is a young man in good health. Some clones in this sample may be carry-over from other donors' samples.

The chain joins TRBV27 to TRBJ1-2; 7 bases match TRBD1. V gave up 4 bases and J gave up 8 bases; unmatched junction bases: 25. CDR3 length equals 19 residues. Germline values: CDR1 MNHEY, CDR2 SMNVEV (reference sequence). CDR3 loop: CASSSSLHGTASILSGYTF. Written as DNA, the CDR3 is TGTGCCAGCAGTTCATCCCTCCACGGGACAGCTTCTATTCTCAGCGGCTACACCTTC.

The gene calls are TRBV19 and TRBJ2-2, with D possibly TRBD1 on 6 matching bases. The V and J ends lost 6 bases and 0 bases respectively, with 11 bases between them. The germline gives CDR1 LNHDA, CDR2 SQIVND (reference sequence). This CDR3 region has 15 residues. The CDR3 region has the DNA TGTGCCAGTAGCAGGGGAGACGCGAACACCGGGGAGCTGTTTTTT. Amino acids: CASSRGDANTGELFF.

The genes are TRBV5-6 and TRBJ2-1; the match to TRBD1 covers 8 bases. This CDR3 contains 16 residues. Germline loops: CDR1 SGHDT, CDR2 YYEEEE. Trimming removed 1 base from V and 5 bases from J; junction bases left unmatched: 8. The CDR3 loop is CASSLKQGARDNEQFF. The CDR3 DNA follows: TGTGCCAGCAGCTTGAAGCAGGGGGCGCGTGACAATGAGCAGTTCTTC.

This chain links TRBV7-6 with TRBJ2-2; D tentatively reads TRBD1 or TRBD2 (6 bases each). The CDR3 is made up of 17 amino acids. CDR1 and CDR2 from the germline V gene are SGHVS and FNYEAQ. V was clipped by 2 bases and J by 1 base, with 14 bases between them. In DNA form, the CDR3 reads TGTGCCAGCAGCTTAACTACGGGGGCGTTGAACACCGGGGAGCTGTTTTTT. It is translated as CASSLTTGALNTGELFF.

The chain combines TRBV7-3 with TRBJ2-5; weak D call: TRBD2 (6 bases). This CDR3 comprises 16 residues. The ends were cut back, 1 base at V and 3 bases at J, with 15 bases in the middle. Germline CDR1 and CDR2: SGHTA and FQGTGA. The CDR3: CASSLSLKGTEETQYF. In DNA, the CDR3 is TGTGCCAGCAGCTTAAGTTTGAAAGGGACTGAAGAGACCCAGTACTTC.

The chain is built from TRBV5-1 and TRBJ2-7, with D perhaps given as TRBD1 or TRBD2 (5 bases each). Germline lookup yields CDR1 SGHRS and CDR2 YFSETQ. The CDR3 runs 13 residues. With 4 bases removed from V and 4 bases from J, the gap between germline ends came to 12 bases. The CDR3 DNA reads TGCGCCAGCAGCCCGGGACGGCGATACGAGCAGTACTTC. Amino acids: CASSPGRRYEQYF.

This chain connects TRBV15 to TRBJ2-7; tentatively, D is TRBD2 (6 bases). The CDR3 runs to 15 residues. V dropped 2 bases and J dropped 6 bases, with 17 bases sitting between them. CDR1 is LNHNV, CDR2 YYDKDF, per germline (reference sequence). CDR3 loop: CATSRSPGLTREQYF. In nucleotides, the CDR3 is TGTGCCACCAGCAGATCACCGGGACTCACCCGCGAGCAGTACTTC.

The genes are TRBV5-1 and TRBJ2-5; 9 bases fit TRBD1. This CDR3 is built from 12 residues. Germline CDR1 and CDR2: SGHRS and YFSETQ. Trimming cost V 5 bases and J 5 bases; bases outside gene matches: 1. The CDR3 is CASRQGAETQYF. The DNA for the CDR3 is TGCGCCAGCAGACAGGGGGCCGAGACCCAGTACTTC.

V usage is TRBV29-1 and J usage is TRBJ2-7, with D perhaps TRBD1 (6 bases). The germline V gene has CDR1 SQVTM and CDR2 ANQGSEA. CDR3 length: 12 residues. Trimming took off 4 bases at V and 6 bases at J, with 13 bases between the two ends. The chain's CDR3 is CSVVGQGSEQYF. The CDR3 DNA reads TGCAGCGTTGTCGGCCAGGGGAGCGAGCAGTACTTC.

This clone has only a few counts. Distinct nucleotide sequences in the sample also encode this CDR3. The chain uses TRBV15 and TRBJ1-1; D not certain. The CDR3 covers 14 residues. With 0 bases removed from V and 0 bases from J, the gap between germline ends came to 5 bases. In germline, CDR1 is LNHNV, CDR2 YYDKDF (reference sequence). For the CDR3, the DNA is TGTGCCACCAGCAGAGAGGTTATGAACACTGAAGCTTTCTTT. This sequence encodes CATSREVMNTEAFF. Full variable domain (remainder filled in from reference TRBV15 and TRBJ1-1): DAMVIQNPRYQVTQFGKPVTLSCSQTLNHNVMYWYQQKSSQAPKLLFHYYDKDFNNEADTPDNFQSRRPNTSFCFLDIRSPGLGDTAMYLCATSREVMNTEAFFGQGTRLTVV.

The J gene is TRBJ1-2, the V gene TRBV28; 9 nucleotides align to TRBD1. The germline gives CDR1 MDHEN, CDR2 SYDVKM. This CDR3 is built from 16 residues. Unmatched junction bases numbered 9, after V lost 5 bases and J lost 2 bases. CDR3 nucleotides: TGTGCCAGCAGTCCCCTTAATGACAGGGGGAACTATGGCTACACCTTC. It encodes CASSPLNDRGNYGYTF.

The V gene is TRBV28, the J gene TRBJ1-2, with D tentatively TRBD1 (6 bases). Germline CDR1 is MDHEN and CDR2 is SYDVKM. The CDR3 consists of 14 residues. Trimming left V 6 bases short and J 2 bases short, with 13 bases between. The CDR3 region is CASSGRGLNYGYTF. Here the CDR3 DNA reads TGTGCCAGCAGCGGCAGGGGCCTCAACTATGGCTACACCTTC.

About this clone: Within the sample, other DNA sequences also encode this same CDR3. The chain couples TRBV5-1 to TRBJ1-1, with D unclear. CDR3 length: 13 residues. V shed 3 bases and J shed 1 base, with 7 bases lying between them. Germline V gives CDR1 SGHRS, CDR2 YFSETQ. The CDR3 sequence: CASSYQENTEAFF. CDR3 bases: TGCGCCAGCAGCTACCAGGAGAACACTGAAGCTTTCTTT.

The chain uses TRBV11-2 and TRBJ2-5; 7 bases line up with TRBD1. Germline CDR1 and CDR2: SGHAT and FQNNGV. The junction had 8 bases not matched to a gene; V was cut back by 5 bases and J by 5 bases. The CDR3 has 14 amino acids. CDR3 region: CASSKRGRGETQYF. The CDR3 DNA reads TGTGCCAGCAGCAAGAGGGGGCGCGGGGAGACCCAGTACTTC.

CDR3 region: CASSQELGRYGYTF. DNA for the CDR3: TGCGCCAGCAGCCAAGAGCTGGGCCGGTATGGCTACACCTTC. The V and J genes are TRBV4-1 and TRBJ1-2; unclear D gene. Germline V gene data show CDR1 as MGHRA and CDR2 as YSYEKL. The CDR3 is 14 residues long. V was clipped by 0 bases and J by 5 bases, with 10 bases between them.

The gene calls are TRBV27 and TRBJ2-3, with TRBD1 as a possible D gene (5 bases). Deletions cut 5 bases from V and 4 bases from J, with 22 bases between. CDR1 is MNHEY and CDR2 is SMNVEV in the germline V gene (reference sequence). The CDR3 extends over 17 amino acids. CDR3 in amino acids: CASSIRWAGWDPDTQYF. The CDR3 region has the DNA TGTGCCAGCAGTATCCGTTGGGCAGGGTGGGATCCAGATACGCAGTATTTT.

The chain uses TRBV19 and TRBJ1-2; 9 bases are shared with TRBD1. Per the germline V gene, CDR1 is LNHDA and CDR2 is SQIVND (reference sequence). Germline trimming cut 7 bases from V and 2 bases from J; bases unmatched to any gene: 11. The CDR3 extends over 16 amino acids. CDR3 protein: CASTLSPGTGNYGYTF. The CDR3 region has the DNA TGTGCCAGTACCCTATCACCAGGGACAGGGAACTATGGCTACACCTTC.

This chain joins TRBV7-3 and TRBJ2-3; TRBD2 agrees at 8 bases. Germline V lookup: CDR1 SGHTA, CDR2 FQGTGA. The V gene end was trimmed by 0 bases and the J gene end by 4 bases; junction bases not matched to a gene: 3. The CDR3 is 15 amino acids. The CDR3 spells CASSLTAGVADTQYF. Here the CDR3 DNA reads TGTGCCAGCAGCTTAACAGCGGGAGTTGCAGATACGCAGTATTTT.

Worth noting for this clone: Other DNA sequences of this sample code for an identical CDR3. This rearrangement joins TRBV18 to TRBJ2-1; no definite D call. From germline, CDR1 is KGHSH and CDR2 LQKENI. This CDR3 region has 11 residues. Between the trimmed V and J ends, which lost 6 bases and 5 bases, there was a span of 5 bases. Here the CDR3 reads CASSPNNEQFF. The CDR3 bases are TGTGCCAGCTCGCCAAACAATGAGCAGTTCTTC.

V gene TRBV2 combines with J gene TRBJ2-2, with D maybe TRBD2 (7 bases). The V gene's germline CDR1 is SNHLY and CDR2 FYNNEI. This CDR3 contains 16 residues. The V end was cut by 7 bases, the J end by 4 bases, with 19 bases between. The CDR3 loop is CASTGARGAGTGELFF. The CDR3 DNA follows: TGTGCCAGCACCGGAGCTCGGGGGGCGGGCACCGGGGAGCTGTTTTTT. Based on the CDR3 plus reference TRBV2 and TRBJ2-2, the full variable domain is EPEVTQTPSHQVTQMGQEVILRCVPISNHLYFYWYRQILGQKVEFLVSFYNNEISEKSEIFDDQFSVERPDGSNFTLKIRSTKLEDSAMYFCASTGARGAGTGELFFGEGSRLTVL.

The rearrangement uses TRBV29-1 and TRBJ1-2; possibly TRBD1 for D (6 bases). The V gene's germline CDR1 is SQVTM and CDR2 ANQGSEA. The CDR3 sequence is 14 residues long. V was shortened by 4 bases and J by 3 bases, with 15 bases between the two germline ends. The CDR3 reads CSVGRLYRDYGYTF. The CDR3 DNA is TGCAGCGTTGGAAGGCTTTACAGGGACTATGGCTACACCTTC.

V and J are TRBV5-1 and TRBJ2-1, with 8 nucleotides matching TRBD2. The germline CDR1 and CDR2 sequences are SGHRS and YFSETQ. This CDR3 region has 15 residues. The junction had 9 bases not matched to a gene; V was cut back by 5 bases and J by 5 bases. In DNA, the CDR3 is TGCGCCAGCAGATATAACAGCGGGAGCAACAATGAGCAGTTCTTC. Amino acids: CASRYNSGSNNEQFF.

This chain links TRBV25-1 with TRBJ2-6; D is perhaps TRBD1 or TRBD2 (5 bases each). The CDR3 is made up of 15 amino acids. Germline V gene lookup returns CDR1 MGHDK and CDR2 SYGVNS. Between the trimmed V and J ends, which lost 2 bases and 0 bases, there was a span of 5 bases. The CDR3 bases are TGTGCCAGCAGTGAAGGGGGCTCTGGGGCCAACGTCCTGACTTTC. It yields the protein CASSEGGSGANVLTF.

V usage is TRBV10-3 and J usage is TRBJ1-5; the D is unclear. This CDR3 spans 16 amino acids. V was pared by 3 bases and J by 0 bases, with 12 bases between. Looked up from germline, CDR1 is ENHRY and CDR2 is SYGVKD. The CDR3 loop is CAISDGWRNSNQPQHF. CDR3 nucleotides: TGTGCCATCAGTGACGGGTGGAGAAATAGCAATCAGCCCCAGCATTTT.

A remark on this clone: This sample also contains other DNA sequences that code for the same CDR3. The chain has TRBV7-9 and TRBJ1-5; D not certain. Germline V gives CDR1 SEHNR, CDR2 FQNEAQ (reference sequence). This CDR3 contains 12 residues. The V gene lost 5 bases and the J gene lost 3 bases, with 5 bases spanning the gap. The CDR3 nucleotides read TGTGCCAGCAGCCTACTCAATCAGCCCCAGCATTTT. The encoded protein is CASSLLNQPQHF.

This clone appeared once. The chain joins TRBV5-6 to TRBJ1-1, with 8 bases aligning to TRBD1. Germline assignment: CDR1 SGHDT and CDR2 YYEEEE. The V and J ends lost 4 bases and 0 bases, in that order; junction bases with no gene match: 8. The CDR3 is 16 residues long. The CDR3 DNA reads as TGTGCCAGCAGCAGCTGGGGACAGGTCATGAACACTGAAGCTTTCTTT. It encodes CASSSWGQVMNTEAFF.

The V and J genes are TRBV5-1 and TRBJ1-4; possibly TRBD1 for D (5 bases). CDR3 length: 16 amino acids. The germline V gene has CDR1 SGHRS and CDR2 YFSETQ. Deletions cut 7 bases from V and 0 bases from J, with 16 bases between. The CDR3 loop reads CASSPGQRTTNEKLFF. CDR3 coding DNA: TGCGCCAGCTCCCCGGGGCAGCGCACAACTAATGAAAAACTGTTTTTT.

J is TRBJ2-7 and V is TRBV28; D gene uncertain. Germline V CDR1 and CDR2: MDHEN, SYDVKM. CDR3 length: 13 residues. V lost 8 bases and J lost 6, with 17 bases in between. The chain's CDR3 is CASSPGPPGEQYF. The CDR3 DNA reads TGTGCCAGCTCGCCCGGACCCCCGGGCGAGCAGTACTTC.

This clone was recorded only once. The CDR3 DNA reads TGTGCCAGCAGGTCACAGAGCTCCTACGAGCAGTACTTC. This encodes CASRSQSSYEQYF. The rearrangement links TRBV11-2 to TRBJ2-7; no firm D call. The CDR3 sequence is 13 residues long. V was pared by 6 bases and J by 0 bases, with 9 bases between. Germline V lookup: CDR1 SGHAT, CDR2 FQNNGV.

This sequence joins TRBV5-1 and TRBJ2-3, with 13 positions matching TRBD2. CDR1 and CDR2 (germline): SGHRS, YFSETQ. CDR3 length: 15 amino acids. The V segment lost 10 bases and the J segment 7 bases; nucleotides outside the gene matches: 12. CDR3 protein: CAASLGTSGTYTQYF. The CDR3 nucleotides read TGCGCCGCTAGCTTAGGGACTAGCGGGACCTATACGCAGTATTTT.

This rearrangement joins TRBV18 to TRBJ1-5; the D gene is possibly TRBD1 (6 bases). The CDR3 runs 15 residues. Trimming stripped 2 bases from V and 6 bases from J, with 14 bases between. CDR1 is KGHSH, CDR2 LQKENI, per germline. CDR3 sequence reads: CASSPSTGVIQPQHF. The DNA for the CDR3 is TGTGCCAGCTCACCATCGACAGGAGTTATTCAGCCCCAGCATTTT.

V gene TRBV9 combines with J gene TRBJ2-3, with 7 bases fitting TRBD2. V trimming: 0 bases; J trimming: 0 bases; junction bases outside the gene matches: 7. The CDR3 consists of 17 residues. Germline-derived CDR1 and CDR2 are SGDLS and YYNGEE. The CDR3 here is CASSVDPGLSSTDTQYF. Written as DNA, the CDR3 is TGTGCCAGCAGCGTAGATCCGGGACTATCAAGCACAGATACGCAGTATTTT.